This T cell receptor beta chain was obtained from a study of CD8 T cells in ankylosing spondylitis. Overall study results and limits: The study looked at matched synovial fluid samples from ankylosing spondylitis patients. Disease-linked clones were reported to be significantly enriched there. What seemed typical of ankylosing spondylitis blood was a TCR beta motif built from several highly homologous variants. Prior literature has documented some motif variants in synovial fluid and blood from reactive arthritis.

In making TCR beta libraries, quantitative 5'-RACE with molecular barcodes was used. TCRdb passed the 5' RACE reads through MiXCR, listing each CDR3 protein once. The table includes under 450,000 distinct CDR3 sequences, over 15% detected once. Germline V gene data show CDR1 as SGHTA and CDR2 as FQGNSA. The length of the CDR3 is 14 residues. Trimming stripped 5 bases from V and 10 bases from J, with 17 bases between. There are a few counts of this clonotype. Its antigen is undetermined. The chain couples TRBV7-2 to TRBJ1-4; D ambiguous. The sequenced sample was blood, either unsorted or a sorted T cell fraction (not recorded which). The receptor was isolated from a male donor with ankylosing spondylitis. The CDR3 DNA follows: TGTGCCAGCAGCCGGGCCACGGGAGGTGCAAAACTGTTTTTT. It is translated as CASSRATGGAKLFF.